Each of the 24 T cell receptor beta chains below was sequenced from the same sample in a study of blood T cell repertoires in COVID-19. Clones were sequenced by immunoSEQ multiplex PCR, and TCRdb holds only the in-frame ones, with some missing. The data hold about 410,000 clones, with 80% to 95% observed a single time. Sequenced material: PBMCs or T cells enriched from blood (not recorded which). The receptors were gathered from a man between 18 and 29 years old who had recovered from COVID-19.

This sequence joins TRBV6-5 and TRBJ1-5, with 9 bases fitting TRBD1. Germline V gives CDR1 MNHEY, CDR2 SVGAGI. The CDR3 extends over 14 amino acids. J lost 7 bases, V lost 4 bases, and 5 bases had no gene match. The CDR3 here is CASSWGQGIQPQHF. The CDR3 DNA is TGTGCCAGCAGTTGGGGACAGGGAATCCAGCCCCAGCATTTT.

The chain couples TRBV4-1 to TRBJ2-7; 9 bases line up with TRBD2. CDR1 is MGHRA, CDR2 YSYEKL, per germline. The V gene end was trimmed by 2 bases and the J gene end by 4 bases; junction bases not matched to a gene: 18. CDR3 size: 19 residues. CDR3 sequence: CASSQLTGGFSSGIYEQYF. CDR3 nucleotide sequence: TGCGCCAGCAGCCAACTTACCGGCGGCTTCTCTAGCGGGATTTACGAGCAGTACTTC.

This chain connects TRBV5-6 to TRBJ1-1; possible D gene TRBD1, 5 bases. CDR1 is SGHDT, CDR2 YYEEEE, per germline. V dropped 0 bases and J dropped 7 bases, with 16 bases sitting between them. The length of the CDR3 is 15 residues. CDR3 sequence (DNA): TGTGCCAGCAGCTTGGGGATCAGGGCACCCGGTGAAGCTTTCTTT. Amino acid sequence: CASSLGIRAPGEAFF. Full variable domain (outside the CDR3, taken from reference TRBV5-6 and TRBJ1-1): DAGVTQSPTHLIKTRGQQVTLRCSPKSGHDTVSWYQQALGQGPQFIFQYYEEEERQRGNFPDRFSGHQFPNYSSELNVNALLLGDSALYLCASSLGIRAPGEAFFGQGTRLTVV.

CDR3 DNA: TGTGCCACCAGCAGAACGGACAGGGCGGGGACCGGGGAGCTGTTTTTT. Residues: CATSRTDRAGTGELFF. The V and J genes are TRBV15 and TRBJ2-2, with TRBD1 matching over 8 bases. The germline V gene has CDR1 LNHNV and CDR2 YYDKDF (reference sequence). V lost 2 bases to trimming and J lost 5 bases; unmatched junction nucleotides: 7. This CDR3 has 16 amino acids.

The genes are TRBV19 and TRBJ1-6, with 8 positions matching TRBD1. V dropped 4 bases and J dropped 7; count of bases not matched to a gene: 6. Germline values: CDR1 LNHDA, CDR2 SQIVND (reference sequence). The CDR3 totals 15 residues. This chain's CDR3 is CASSTDRGVNSPLHF. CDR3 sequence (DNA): TGTGCCAGTAGTACCGACAGGGGAGTCAATTCACCCCTCCACTTT. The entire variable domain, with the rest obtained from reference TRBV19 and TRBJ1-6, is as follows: DGGITQSPKYLFRKEGQNVTLSCEQNLNHDAMYWYRQDPGQGLRLIYYSQIVNDFQKGDIAEGYSVSREKKESFPLTVTSAQKNPTAFYLCASSTDRGVNSPLHFGNGTRLTVT.

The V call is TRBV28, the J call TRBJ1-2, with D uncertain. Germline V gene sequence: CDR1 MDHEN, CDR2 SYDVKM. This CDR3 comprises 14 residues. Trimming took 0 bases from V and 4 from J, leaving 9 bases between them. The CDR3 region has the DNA TGTGCCAGCAGTTTATGGGGAGGCGTCTATGGCTACACCTTC. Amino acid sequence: CASSLWGGVYGYTF.

The CDR3 is CASSQGDRLYFSEAFF. Here the CDR3 DNA reads TGCGCCAGCAGCCAGGGGGACAGGCTGTACTTCTCGGAAGCTTTCTTT. This chain connects TRBV4-1 to TRBJ1-1; 8 bases map to TRBD1. Germline CDR1 is MGHRA and CDR2 is YSYEKL. This CDR3 is built from 16 residues. J gave up 8 bases and V 3 bases, and 14 bases lay outside the gene matches.

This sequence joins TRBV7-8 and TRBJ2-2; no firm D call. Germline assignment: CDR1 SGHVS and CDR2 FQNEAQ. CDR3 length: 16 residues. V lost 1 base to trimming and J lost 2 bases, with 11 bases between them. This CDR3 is CASSLGSLGNTGELFF. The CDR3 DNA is TGTGCCAGCAGCTTAGGATCTCTAGGAAACACCGGGGAGCTGTTTTTT.

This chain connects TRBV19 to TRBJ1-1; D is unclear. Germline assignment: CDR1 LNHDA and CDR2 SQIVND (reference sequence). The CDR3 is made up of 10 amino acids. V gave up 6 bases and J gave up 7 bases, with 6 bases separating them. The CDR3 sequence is CASRSYEAFF. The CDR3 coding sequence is TGTGCCAGTAGATCGTATGAAGCTTTCTTT.

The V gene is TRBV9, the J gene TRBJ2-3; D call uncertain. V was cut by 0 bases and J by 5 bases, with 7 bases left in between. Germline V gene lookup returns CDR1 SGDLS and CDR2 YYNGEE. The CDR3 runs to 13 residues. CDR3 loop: CASSVGSGDTQYF. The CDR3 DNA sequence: TGTGCCAGCAGCGTAGGGTCCGGAGATACGCAGTATTTT. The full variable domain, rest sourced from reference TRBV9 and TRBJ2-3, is DSGVTQTPKHLITATGQRVTLRCSPRSGDLSVYWYQQSLDQGLQFLIQYYNGEERAKGNILERFSAQQFPDLHSELNLSSLELGDSALYFCASSVGSGDTQYFGPGTRLTVL.

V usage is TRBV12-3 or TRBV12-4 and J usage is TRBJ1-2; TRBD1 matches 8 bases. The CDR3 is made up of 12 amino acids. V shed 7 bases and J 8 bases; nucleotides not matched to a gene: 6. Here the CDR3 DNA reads TGTGCCAGCACCACAGGGGGTTGGGGCTACACCTTC. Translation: CASTTGGWGYTF.

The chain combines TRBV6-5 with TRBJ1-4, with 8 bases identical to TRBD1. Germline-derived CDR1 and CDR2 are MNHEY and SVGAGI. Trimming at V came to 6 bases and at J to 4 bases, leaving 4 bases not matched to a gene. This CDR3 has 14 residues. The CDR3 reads CASRAGQGNEKLFF. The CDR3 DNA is TGTGCCAGCAGGGCTGGACAGGGTAATGAAAAACTGTTTTTT.

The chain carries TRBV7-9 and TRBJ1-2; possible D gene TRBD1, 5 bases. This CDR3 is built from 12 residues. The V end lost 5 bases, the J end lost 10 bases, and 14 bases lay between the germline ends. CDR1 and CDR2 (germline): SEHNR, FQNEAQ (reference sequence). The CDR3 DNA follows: TGTGCCAGCAGCCTATCGGGGGACGTCTACACCTTC. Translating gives CASSLSGDVYTF.

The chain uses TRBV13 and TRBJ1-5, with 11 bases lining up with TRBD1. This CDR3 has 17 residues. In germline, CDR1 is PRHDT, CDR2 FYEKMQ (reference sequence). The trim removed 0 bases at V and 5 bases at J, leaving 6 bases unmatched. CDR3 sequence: CASSLGDRGRRHQPQHF. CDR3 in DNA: TGTGCCAGCAGCTTAGGGGACAGGGGGCGTCGTCATCAGCCCCAGCATTTT.

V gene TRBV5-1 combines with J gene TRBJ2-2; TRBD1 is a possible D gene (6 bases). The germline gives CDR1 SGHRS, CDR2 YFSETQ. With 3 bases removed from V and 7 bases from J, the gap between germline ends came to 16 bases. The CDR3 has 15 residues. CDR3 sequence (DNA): TGCGCCAGCAGCTCGTTCGGACAGAGAGACGGGGAGCTGTTTTTT. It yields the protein CASSSFGQRDGELFF.

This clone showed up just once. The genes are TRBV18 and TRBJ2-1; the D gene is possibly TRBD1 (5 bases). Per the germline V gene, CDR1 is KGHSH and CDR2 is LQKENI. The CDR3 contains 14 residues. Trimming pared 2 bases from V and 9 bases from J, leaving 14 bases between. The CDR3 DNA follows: TGTGCCAGCTCACCATTGGGCAATAGGGGTGAGCAGTTCTTC. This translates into CASSPLGNRGEQFF. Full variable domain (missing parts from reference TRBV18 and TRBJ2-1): NAGVMQNPRHLVRRRGQEARLRCSPMKGHSHVYWYRQLPEEGLKFMVYLQKENIIDESGMPKERFSAEFPKEGPSILRIQQVVRGDSAAYFCASSPLGNRGEQFFGPGTRLTVL.

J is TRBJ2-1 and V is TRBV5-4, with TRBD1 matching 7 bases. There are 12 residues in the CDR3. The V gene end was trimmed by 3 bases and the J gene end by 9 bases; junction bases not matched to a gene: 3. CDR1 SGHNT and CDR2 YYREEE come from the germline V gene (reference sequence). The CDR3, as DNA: TGTGCCAGCAGCTGGGGACAGAGTGAGCAGTTCTTC. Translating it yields CASSWGQSEQFF.

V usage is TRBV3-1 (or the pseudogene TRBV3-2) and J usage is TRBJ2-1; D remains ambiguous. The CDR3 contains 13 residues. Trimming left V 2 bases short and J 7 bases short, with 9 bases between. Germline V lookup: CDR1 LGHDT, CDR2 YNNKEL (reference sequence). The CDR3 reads CASSQHDGNEQFF. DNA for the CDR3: TGTGCCAGCAGCCAACATGACGGGAATGAGCAGTTCTTC.

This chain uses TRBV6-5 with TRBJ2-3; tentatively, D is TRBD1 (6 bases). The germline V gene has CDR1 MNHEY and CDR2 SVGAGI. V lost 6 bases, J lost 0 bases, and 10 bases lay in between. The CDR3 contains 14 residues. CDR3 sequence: CASSRTASTDTQYF. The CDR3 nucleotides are TGTGCCAGCAGCCGGACAGCTAGCACAGATACGCAGTATTTT.

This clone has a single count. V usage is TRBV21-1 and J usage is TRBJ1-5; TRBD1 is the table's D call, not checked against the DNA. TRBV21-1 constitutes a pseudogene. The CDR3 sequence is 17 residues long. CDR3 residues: CASSGDRGLGSNQPQHF. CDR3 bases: TGTGCCAGCAGCGGGGACAGGGGGCTCGGTAGCAATCAGCCCCAGCATTTT.

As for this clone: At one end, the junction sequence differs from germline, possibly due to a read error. In nucleotides, the CDR3 is TGTGCCAGCAGTCAAGGGACAGTGCCCCTGGGAGGCTACACCTTC. Translated, it gives CASSQGTVPLGGYTF. The genes are TRBV3-1 (or the pseudogene TRBV3-2) and TRBJ1-2; 7 bases are shared with TRBD1. Germline V gene sequence: CDR1 LGHDT, CDR2 YNNKEL (reference sequence). The CDR3 runs 15 residues.

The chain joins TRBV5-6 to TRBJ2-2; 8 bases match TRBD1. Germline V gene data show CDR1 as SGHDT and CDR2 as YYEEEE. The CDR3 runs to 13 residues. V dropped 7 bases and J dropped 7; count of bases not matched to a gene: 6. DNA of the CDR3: TGTGCCAGCCAGGGACAGGAGGACGGGGAGCTGTTTTTT. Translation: CASQGQEDGELFF.

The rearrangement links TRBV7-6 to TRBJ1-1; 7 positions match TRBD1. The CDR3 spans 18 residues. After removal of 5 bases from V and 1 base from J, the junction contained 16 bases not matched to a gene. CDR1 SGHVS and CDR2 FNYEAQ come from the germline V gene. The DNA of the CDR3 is TGTGCCAGCAGCGGATACCGGGACAGCTTAGGAAGGAACACTGAAGCTTTCTTT. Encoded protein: CASSGYRDSLGRNTEAFF.

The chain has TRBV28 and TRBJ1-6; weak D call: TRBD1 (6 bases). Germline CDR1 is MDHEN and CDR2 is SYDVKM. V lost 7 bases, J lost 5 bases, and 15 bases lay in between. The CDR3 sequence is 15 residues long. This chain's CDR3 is CASTPTTGNNSPLHF. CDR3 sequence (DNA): TGTGCCAGCACCCCAACGACAGGAAATAATTCACCCCTCCACTTT. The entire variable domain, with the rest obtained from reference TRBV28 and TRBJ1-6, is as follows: DVKVTQSSRYLVKRTGEKVFLECVQDMDHENMFWYRQDPGLGLRLIYFSYDVKMKEKGDIPEGYSVSREKKERFSLILESASTNQTSMYLCASTPTTGNNSPLHFGNGTRLTVT.